One and the same sample provided the 16 T cell receptor beta chains below, sequenced in a study of T cell responses to AZD1222 COVID-19 vaccine. Using immunoSEQ multiplex PCR, the repertoire was profiled, and TCRdb retains in-frame clones only, with some absent. The table lists 200,000 or so clones, about 92% of them singletons, with approximately 1% in the top ten. This material consisted of peripheral blood, taken on day 0 of MenACWY control vaccination. Receptor source: an adult in good health.

The chain uses TRBV6-5 and TRBJ2-7; possible D gene TRBD2, 5 bases. The CDR3 sequence is 15 residues long. The germline V and J ends were trimmed by 2 bases and 9 bases, with 20 bases remaining between them. Germline V gene sequence: CDR1 MNHEY, CDR2 SVGAGI. CDR3 sequence (DNA): TGTGCCAGCAGTTACACTTTGTTAGCGCCCTACCGGCAGTACTTC. Translating it yields CASSYTLLAPYRQYF.

V gene TRBV27 combines with J gene TRBJ2-7, with D possibly TRBD2 on 6 matching bases. The CDR3 sequence is 13 residues long. V shed 8 bases and J shed 2 bases, with 13 bases lying between them. Looked up from germline, CDR1 is MNHEY and CDR2 is SMNVEV (reference sequence). CDR3 coding DNA: TGTGCCAGCGCGGCGGGGCCGACCTACGAGCAGTACTTC. Protein: CASAAGPTYEQYF.

V and J are TRBV5-5 and TRBJ1-1; 9 bases are shared with TRBD1. Looked up from germline, CDR1 is SGHKS and CDR2 is YYEKEE (reference sequence). V dropped 4 bases and J dropped 0; count of bases not matched to a gene: 7. The CDR3 is made up of 16 amino acids. In nucleotides, the CDR3 is TGTGCCAGCAGCACTTACAGGGGGCTCATGAACACTGAAGCTTTCTTT. Its translation is CASSTYRGLMNTEAFF.

The chain recombines TRBV9 with TRBJ2-3; perhaps TRBD2 as D (7 bases). Between the trimmed V and J ends, which lost 0 bases and 5 bases, there was a span of 13 bases. CDR3 length: 15 amino acids. Germline assignment: CDR1 SGDLS and CDR2 YYNGEE. The CDR3 DNA reads as TGTGCCAGCAGCGTAGGGGGGGGCCTCGTAGATACGCAGTATTTT. Its protein product is CASSVGGGLVDTQYF.

The sample holds one count of this clone. Additional DNA sequences in this sample encode the identical CDR3. The chain carries TRBV19 and TRBJ1-2, with D possibly being TRBD1 (5 bases). The CDR3 length is 13 residues. Trimming stripped 1 base from V and 7 bases from J, with 10 bases between. Per the germline V gene, CDR1 is LNHDA and CDR2 is SQIVND (reference sequence). CDR3 protein: CASSIVQGGGYTF. CDR3 sequence (DNA): TGTGCCAGTAGTATAGTGCAGGGCGGTGGCTACACCTTC.

The CDR3 bases are TGTGCCAGCAGGCGGGCGAGCACAGATACGCAGTATTTT. This gives the protein CASRRASTDTQYF. V gene TRBV6-5 combines with J gene TRBJ2-3; a possible D gene is TRBD2 (5 bases). The CDR3 totals 13 residues. V shed 6 bases and J shed 0 bases, with 7 bases lying between them. Germline lookup yields CDR1 MNHEY and CDR2 SVGAGI.

J is TRBJ1-2 and V is TRBV7-2, with D perhaps matching TRBD1 (5 bases). The ends were cut back, 3 bases at V and 4 bases at J, with 6 bases in the middle. In germline, CDR1 is SGHTA, CDR2 FQGNSA. The CDR3 covers 12 residues. The CDR3 here is CASSFQGYGYTF. The CDR3 DNA reads as TGTGCCAGCAGCTTTCAGGGCTATGGCTACACCTTC.

The V call is TRBV7-2, the J call TRBJ2-1; 8 bases align to TRBD1. Germline V gene lookup returns CDR1 SGHTA and CDR2 FQGNSA. V gave up 6 bases and J gave up 8 bases; unmatched junction bases: 9. The CDR3 is made up of 14 amino acids. DNA for the CDR3: TGTGCCAGCAGTCGACAGGGGCAGACGGATGAGCAGTTCTTC. The encoded protein is CASSRQGQTDEQFF. Full variable domain (rest looked up from reference TRBV7-2 and TRBJ2-1): GAGVSQSPSNKVTEKGKDVELRCDPISGHTALYWYRQSLGQGLEFLIYFQGNSAPDKSGLPSDRFSAERTGGSVSTLTIQRTQQEDSAVYLCASSRQGQTDEQFFGPGTRLTVL.

Remarks on this clone: Other DNA sequences from this sample encode an identical CDR3 as well. This chain links TRBV28 with TRBJ1-2; 7 nucleotides agree with TRBD1. Germline assignment: CDR1 MDHEN and CDR2 SYDVKM. The CDR3 is 13 residues long. J was trimmed by 4 bases and V by 3 bases; bases with no gene match: 2. The CDR3 reads CASSLGTVYGYTF. The CDR3 DNA sequence: TGTGCCAGCAGTTTGGGGACAGTCTATGGCTACACCTTC.

The CDR3 spells CASSGTEGGSSPLHF. The CDR3 DNA reads as TGTGCCAGCAGCGGGACCGAGGGAGGGAGTTCACCCCTCCACTTT. V usage is TRBV9 and J usage is TRBJ1-6; no firm D call. This CDR3 has 15 amino acids. Per the germline V gene, CDR1 is SGDLS and CDR2 is YYNGEE. V was clipped by 3 bases and J by 9 bases, with 16 bases between them.

This chain joins TRBV6-6 and TRBJ1-2, with D perhaps matching TRBD1 (5 bases). Trimming removed 6 bases at V and 0 bases at J, with 11 bases between. Germline CDR1 MNHNY, CDR2 SVGAGI (reference sequence). The CDR3 covers 14 residues. CDR3 residues: CASRNLQANYGYTF. The CDR3, as DNA: TGTGCCAGCAGGAATTTACAGGCTAACTATGGCTACACCTTC.

The chain has TRBV6-2 or TRBV6-3 and TRBJ2-3; 7 nucleotides match TRBD2. V shed 2 bases and J 8 bases; nucleotides not matched to a gene: 10. The CDR3 covers 15 residues. Germline V gene data show CDR1 as MNHEY and CDR2 as SVGEGT. CDR3 residues: CASSYPRGRTSTQYF. The CDR3 nucleotides are TGTGCCAGCAGTTACCCACGGGGGAGGACTAGTACGCAGTATTTT.

This chain uses TRBV5-1 with TRBJ1-2, with D unclear. CDR1 and CDR2 from the germline V gene are SGHRS and YFSETQ. The CDR3 spans 17 residues. V was cut by 5 bases and J by 7 bases, with 27 bases left in between. CDR3 sequence: CASRSGELLGPLSGYTF. For the CDR3, the DNA is TGCGCCAGCAGATCCGGGGAGCTTTTAGGCCCCTTAAGTGGCTACACCTTC. Full variable domain (remainder filled in from reference TRBV5-1 and TRBJ1-2): KAGVTQTPRYLIKTRGQQVTLSCSPISGHRSVSWYQQTPGQGLQFLFEYFSETQRNKGNFPGRFSGRQFSNSRSEMNVSTLELGDSALYLCASRSGELLGPLSGYTFGSGTRLTVV.

This clone was counted once. The chain carries TRBV18 and TRBJ1-5, with D maybe TRBD1 (6 bases). Germline CDR1 and CDR2: KGHSH and LQKENI. The CDR3 is 15 amino acids. V dropped 5 bases and J dropped 0 bases, with 11 bases sitting between them. DNA of the CDR3: TGTGCCAGCTCAAGGACAGAGGATAGCAATCAGCCCCAGCATTTT. This gives the protein CASSRTEDSNQPQHF.

This rearrangement joins TRBV27 to TRBJ1-1; possible D gene TRBD1, 6 bases. The V and J ends lost 5 bases and 0 bases respectively, with 16 bases between them. The CDR3 contains 16 residues. The germline V gene encodes CDR1 MNHEY and CDR2 SMNVEV (reference sequence). CDR3 sequence reads: CASSRGGAYLNTEAFF. DNA for the CDR3: TGTGCCAGCAGTCGCGGGGGGGCCTACCTGAACACTGAAGCTTTCTTT.

The V gene is TRBV2, the J gene TRBJ1-4; the D gene is possibly TRBD1 (5 bases). Trimming took 2 bases from V and 10 from J, leaving 17 bases between them. In germline, CDR1 is SNHLY, CDR2 FYNNEI. CDR3 size: 15 residues. In DNA form, the CDR3 reads TGTGCCAGCAGTGAAAATGGGGACCAATTGGGAAAACTGTTTTTT. Translating gives CASSENGDQLGKLFF.